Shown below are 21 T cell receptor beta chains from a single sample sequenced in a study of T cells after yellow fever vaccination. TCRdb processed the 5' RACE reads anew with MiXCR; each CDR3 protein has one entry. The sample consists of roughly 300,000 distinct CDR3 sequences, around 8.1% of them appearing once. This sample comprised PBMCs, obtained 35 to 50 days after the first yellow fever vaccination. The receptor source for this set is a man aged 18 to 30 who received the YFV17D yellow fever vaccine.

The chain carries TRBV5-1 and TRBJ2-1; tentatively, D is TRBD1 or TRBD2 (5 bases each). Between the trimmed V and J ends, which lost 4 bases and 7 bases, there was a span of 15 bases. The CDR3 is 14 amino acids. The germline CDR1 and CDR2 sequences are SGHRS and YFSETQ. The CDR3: CASSPGEGINEQFF. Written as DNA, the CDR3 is TGCGCCAGCAGCCCCGGAGAGGGGATTAATGAGCAGTTCTTC.

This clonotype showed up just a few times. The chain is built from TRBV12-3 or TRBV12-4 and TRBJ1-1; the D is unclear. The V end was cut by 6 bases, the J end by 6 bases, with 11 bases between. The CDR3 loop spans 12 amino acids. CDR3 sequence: CASREITAEAFF. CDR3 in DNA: TGTGCCAGCAGGGAAATAACCGCTGAAGCTTTCTTT.

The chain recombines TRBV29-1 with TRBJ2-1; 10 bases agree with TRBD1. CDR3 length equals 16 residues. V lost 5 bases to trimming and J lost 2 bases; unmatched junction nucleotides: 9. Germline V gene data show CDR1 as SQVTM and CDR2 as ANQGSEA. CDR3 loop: CSVKPQGQGTYNEQFF. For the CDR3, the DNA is TGCAGCGTTAAACCCCAGGGACAGGGGACCTACAATGAGCAGTTCTTC.

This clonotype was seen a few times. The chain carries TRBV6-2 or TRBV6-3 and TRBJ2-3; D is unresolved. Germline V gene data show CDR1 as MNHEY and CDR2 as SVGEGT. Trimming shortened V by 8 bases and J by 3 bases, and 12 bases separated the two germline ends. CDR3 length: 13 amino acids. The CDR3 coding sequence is TGTGCCAGCGCCTCGGGCCAGACAGATACGCAGTATTTT. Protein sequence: CASASGQTDTQYF.

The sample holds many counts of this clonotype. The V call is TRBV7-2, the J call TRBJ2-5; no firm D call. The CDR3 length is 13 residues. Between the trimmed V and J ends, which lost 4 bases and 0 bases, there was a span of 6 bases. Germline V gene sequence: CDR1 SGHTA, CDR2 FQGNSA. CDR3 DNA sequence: TGTGCCAGCAGCTCGAGAGACCAAGAGACCCAGTACTTC. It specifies CASSSRDQETQYF. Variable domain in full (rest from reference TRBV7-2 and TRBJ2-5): GAGVSQSPSNKVTEKGKDVELRCDPISGHTALYWYRQSLGQGLEFLIYFQGNSAPDKSGLPSDRFSAERTGGSVSTLTIQRTQQEDSAVYLCASSSRDQETQYFGPGTRLLVL.

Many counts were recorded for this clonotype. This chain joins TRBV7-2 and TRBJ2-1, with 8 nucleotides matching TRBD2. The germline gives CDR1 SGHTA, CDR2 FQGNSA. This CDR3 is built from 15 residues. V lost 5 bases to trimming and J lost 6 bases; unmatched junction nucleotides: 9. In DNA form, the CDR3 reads TGTGCCAGCAGCCCTCCCGGACTAGCTGGCAATGAGCAGTTCTTC. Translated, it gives CASSPPGLAGNEQFF.

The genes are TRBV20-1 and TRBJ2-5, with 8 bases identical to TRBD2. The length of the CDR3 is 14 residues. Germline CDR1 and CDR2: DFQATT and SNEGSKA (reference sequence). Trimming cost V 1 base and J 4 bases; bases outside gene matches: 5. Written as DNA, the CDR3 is TGCAGTGCTAGAGTTCCGGGAGGGGGAGAGACCCAGTACTTC. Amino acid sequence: CSARVPGGGETQYF.

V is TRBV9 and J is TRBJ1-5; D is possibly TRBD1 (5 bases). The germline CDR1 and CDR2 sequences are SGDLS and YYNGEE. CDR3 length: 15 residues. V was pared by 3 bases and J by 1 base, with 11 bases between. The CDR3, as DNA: TGTGCCAGCAGCGGTGGGACTGCGAGCAATCAGCCCCAGCATTTT. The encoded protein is CASSGGTASNQPQHF.

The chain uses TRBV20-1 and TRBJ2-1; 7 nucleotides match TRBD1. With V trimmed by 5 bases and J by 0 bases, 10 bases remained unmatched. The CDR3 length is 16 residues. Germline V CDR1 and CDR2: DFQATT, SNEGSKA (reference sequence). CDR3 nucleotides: TGCAGTGCTCCACACAGGGGCCCCAGCTCCTACAATGAGCAGTTCTTC. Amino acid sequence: CSAPHRGPSSYNEQFF.

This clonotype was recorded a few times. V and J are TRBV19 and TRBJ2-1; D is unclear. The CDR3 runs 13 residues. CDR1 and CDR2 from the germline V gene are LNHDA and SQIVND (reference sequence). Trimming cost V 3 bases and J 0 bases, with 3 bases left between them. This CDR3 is CASSISSYNEQFF. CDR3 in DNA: TGTGCCAGTAGTATCAGCTCCTACAATGAGCAGTTCTTC.

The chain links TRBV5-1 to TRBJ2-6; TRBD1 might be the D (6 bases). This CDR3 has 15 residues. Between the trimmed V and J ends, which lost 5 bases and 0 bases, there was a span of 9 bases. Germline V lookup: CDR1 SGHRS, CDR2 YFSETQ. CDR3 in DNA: TGCGCCAGCAGAGTAGGGGGCTCTGGGGCCAACGTCCTGACTTTC. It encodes CASRVGGSGANVLTF.

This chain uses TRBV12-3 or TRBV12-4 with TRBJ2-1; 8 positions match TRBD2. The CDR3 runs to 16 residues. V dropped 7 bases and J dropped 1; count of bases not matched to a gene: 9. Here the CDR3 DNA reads TGTGCCAGCACTAAACGGGGGGGCGGTTCCTACAATGAGCAGTTCTTC. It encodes CASTKRGGGSYNEQFF.

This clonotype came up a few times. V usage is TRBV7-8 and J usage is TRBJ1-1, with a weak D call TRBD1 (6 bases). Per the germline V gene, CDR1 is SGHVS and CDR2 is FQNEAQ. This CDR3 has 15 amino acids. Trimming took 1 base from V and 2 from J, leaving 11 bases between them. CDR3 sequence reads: CASSLGRGANTEAFF. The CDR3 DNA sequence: TGTGCCAGCAGCTTAGGACGGGGGGCCAACACTGAAGCTTTCTTT.

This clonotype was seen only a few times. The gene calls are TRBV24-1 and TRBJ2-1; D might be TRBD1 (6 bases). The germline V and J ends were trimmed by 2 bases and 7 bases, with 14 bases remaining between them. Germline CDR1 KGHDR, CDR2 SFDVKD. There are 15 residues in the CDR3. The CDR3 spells CATSDSRRDMNEQFF. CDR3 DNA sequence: TGTGCCACCAGTGATTCTCGCAGGGACATGAATGAGCAGTTCTTC.

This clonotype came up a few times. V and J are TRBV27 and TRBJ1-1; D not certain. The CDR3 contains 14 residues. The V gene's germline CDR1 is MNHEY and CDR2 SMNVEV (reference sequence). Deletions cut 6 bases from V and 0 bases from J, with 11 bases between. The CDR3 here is CASRITDMNTEAFF. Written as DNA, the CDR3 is TGTGCCAGCAGGATAACCGACATGAACACTGAAGCTTTCTTT.

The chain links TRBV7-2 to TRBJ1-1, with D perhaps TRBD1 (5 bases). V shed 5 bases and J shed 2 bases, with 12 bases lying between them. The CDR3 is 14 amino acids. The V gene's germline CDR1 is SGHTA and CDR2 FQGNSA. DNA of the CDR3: TGTGCCAGCAGCGGCCGGGGACTTAACACTGAAGCTTTCTTT. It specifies CASSGRGLNTEAFF.

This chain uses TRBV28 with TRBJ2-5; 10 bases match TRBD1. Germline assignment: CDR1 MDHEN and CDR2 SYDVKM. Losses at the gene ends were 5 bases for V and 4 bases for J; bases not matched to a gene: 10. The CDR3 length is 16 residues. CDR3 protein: CASSEGQGLIGETQYF. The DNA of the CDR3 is TGTGCCAGCAGTGAGGGACAGGGGTTAATCGGAGAGACCCAGTACTTC.

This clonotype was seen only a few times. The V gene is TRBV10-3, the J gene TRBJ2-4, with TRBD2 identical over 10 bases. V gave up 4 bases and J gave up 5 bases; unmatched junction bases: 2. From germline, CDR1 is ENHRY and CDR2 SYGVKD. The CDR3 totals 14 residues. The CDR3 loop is CAISASGGENIQYF. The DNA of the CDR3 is TGTGCCATCAGTGCTAGCGGGGGCGAAAACATTCAGTACTTC.

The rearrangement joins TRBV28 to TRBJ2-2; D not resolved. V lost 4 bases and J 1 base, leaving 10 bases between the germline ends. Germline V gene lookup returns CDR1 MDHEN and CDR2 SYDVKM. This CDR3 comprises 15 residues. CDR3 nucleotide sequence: TGTGCCAGCAGTTACTACCTCAGGAACACCGGGGAGCTGTTTTTT. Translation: CASSYYLRNTGELFF.

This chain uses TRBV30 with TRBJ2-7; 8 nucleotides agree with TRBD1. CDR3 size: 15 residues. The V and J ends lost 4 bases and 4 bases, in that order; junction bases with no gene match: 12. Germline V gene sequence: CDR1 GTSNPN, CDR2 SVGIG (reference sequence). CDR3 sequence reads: CAWTKGPGGLYEQYF. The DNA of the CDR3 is TGTGCCTGGACTAAGGGGCCAGGGGGCTTGTACGAGCAGTACTTC.

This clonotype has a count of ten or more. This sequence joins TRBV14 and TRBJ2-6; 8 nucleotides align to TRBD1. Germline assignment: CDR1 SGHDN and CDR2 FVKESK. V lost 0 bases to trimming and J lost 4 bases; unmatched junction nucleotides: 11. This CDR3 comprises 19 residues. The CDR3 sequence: CASSQDLFRGQAGANVLTF. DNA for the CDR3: TGTGCCAGCAGCCAAGATCTTTTCAGGGGGCAGGCGGGGGCCAACGTCCTGACTTTC.